The clone carrying this TCR beta chain has a handful of counts. As yet, its antigen is unknown. Treatment indicated: oral pan-JAK inhibitor, 5-10 mg twice daily. These data are taken from a study of CD8+ T cells in alopecia areata. As for the study in general: Among treated patients, severity was scored by affected scalp area percentage. Study results and limitations: Relative to mice, TCR sharing across patients was less clear, a difference possibly HLA-related. During tofacitinib treatment, many expanded lesional clones remained in scalp and blood.

Following extraction, RNA underwent reverse transcription to cDNA, which served as the sequencing template. Profiled with immunoSEQ multiplex PCR; TCRdb holds only in-frame clones, not every one. The sample gives 100,000 to 120,000 clones, 56% of which show up once; under 3.5% is in the top ten. From germline, CDR1 is SQVTM and CDR2 ANQGSEA. This CDR3 is 13 amino acids long. V shed 5 bases and J shed 0 bases, with 7 bases lying between them. This specimen consisted of CD4+ T cells sorted from blood, obtained at week 24, from a patient treated with tofacitinib. The chain joins TRBV29-1 to TRBJ2-2; maybe TRBD2 (5 bases). The clonotype originates from a human donor with alopecia areata. The CDR3 region has the DNA TGCAGCGTTCCGGGGTCGAACACCGGGGAGCTGTTTTTT. Translating gives CSVPGSNTGELFF.